A selection of T cell receptor beta chains follows, all from one sample in a study of cytomegalovirus exposure and HLA in healthy donors. Method: immunoSEQ multiplex PCR; TCRdb's copy keeps in-frame clones and lacks some. Among about 160,000 clones, about 80% were seen once, and the ten largest hold 1.5%. What was sequenced was PBMCs. Every receptor here comes from a girl aged 5 to 17 in good health and CMV-seropositive. CDR3s include the opening cysteine and the closing phenylalanine or tryptophan. A D gene is named only where the DNA matches it firmly. The size of a clone is reported for some rows only, either as once, few or many, or as a class for expanded clones.

J	D	V	length	size	DNA	CDR3
TRBJ2-7	NA	TRBV4-3	14	NA	TGCGCCAGCAGCCAAGATCCCGGTCTCTACGAGCAGTACTTC	CASSQDPGLYEQYF
TRBJ1-5	NA	TRBV27	15	NA	TGTGCCAGCAGTGCAGGGGTTTATAGCAATCAGCCCCAGCATTTT	CASSAGVYSNQPQHF
TRBJ2-2	NA	TRBV19	15	NA	TGTGCCAGTACCCCCTTAGGGGTGGACACCGGGGAGCTGTTTTTT	CASTPLGVDTGELFF
TRBJ2-3	TRBD1	TRBV20-1	11	NA	TGCAGCACAGGGGGTGGAGATACGCAGTATTTT	CSTGGGDTQYF
TRBJ2-5	TRBD1	TRBV9	17	NA	TGTGCCAGCAGCCCTAGTGTGGGACAGGGCTACCAAGAGACCCAGTACTTC	CASSPSVGQGYQETQYF
TRBJ1-3	NA	TRBV5-1	16	NA	TGCGCCAGCAGCCGTGACGGGGTCCACTCTGGAAACACCATATATTTT	CASSRDGVHSGNTIYF
TRBJ2-7	TRBD2	TRBV15	14	NA	TGTGCCACCAGCATCGCGGGAGATTTTCCCGAGCAGTACTTC	CATSIAGDFPEQYF
TRBJ2-1	NA	TRBV9	14	NA	TGTGCCAGCAGGATTGAGGGCCTCGCTTATGAGCAGTTCTTC	CASRIEGLAYEQFF
TRBJ1-6	NA	TRBV30	13	NA	TGTGCCTGGAGTGAGTACAGTCGATCACCCCTCCACTTT	CAWSEYSRSPLHF
TRBJ1-2	NA	TRBV2	14	NA	TGTGCCAGCAGTGAAACGGGGCGGGAGGGAGGCTACACCTTC	CASSETGREGGYTF
TRBJ2-1	NA	TRBV7-9	15	NA	TGTGCCAGCAGCCCAGGAGGGAGCTCCTACAATGAGCAGTTCTTC	CASSPGGSSYNEQFF
TRBJ1-1	TRBD1	TRBV7-8	15	NA	TGTGCCAGCAGCGTCCCGACAGGGGGGAACACTGAAGCTTTCTTT	CASSVPTGGNTEAFF
TRBJ2-6	NA	TRBV5-1	15	NA	TGCGCCAGCAGCTGGACAGCCTCTGGGGCCAACGTCCTGACTTTC	CASSWTASGANVLTF
TRBJ2-6	NA	TRBV5-4	17	NA	TGTGCCAGCAAAAGGTTGCAGGGAACGTCTGGGGCCAACGTCCTGACTTTC	CASKRLQGTSGANVLTF
TRBJ1-4	NA	TRBV7-4	15	NA	TGTGCCAGCAGCGGGGGGAGGGATTCAAAGGAAAAACTGTTTTTT	CASSGGRDSKEKLFF
TRBJ1-2	NA	TRBV28	11	NA	TGTGCCAGTGGACAGCCCTATGGCTACACCTTC	CASGQPYGYTF
TRBJ2-2	TRBD2	TRBV14	18	once	TGTGCCAGCAGCCAAGTCGTACTAGCGGGAGGAGGGACCGGGGAGCTGTTTTTT	CASSQVVLAGGGTGELFF
TRBJ2-7	TRBD2	TRBV5-1	17	NA	TGCGCCAGCAGCTTGCTTGGGACTAGCGGGACTCCCTACGAGCAGTACTTC	CASSLLGTSGTPYEQYF
TRBJ1-4	NA	TRBV27	15	NA	TGTGCCAGCAGTGCCTACGGAGCAACTAATGAAAAACTGTTTTTT	CASSAYGATNEKLFF
TRBJ2-3	TRBD1	TRBV7-8	17	NA	TGTGCCAGCAGCAAGGACAGGGATTTCCTTCGCACAGATACGCAGTATTTT	CASSKDRDFLRTDTQYF
TRBJ1-1	NA	TRBV28	15	NA	TGTGCCAGCAAGGAAGTGGGGGCTTTGAACACTGAAGCTTTCTTT	CASKEVGALNTEAFF
TRBJ1-2	NA	TRBV5-6	13	NA	TGTGCCAGCAGCTTGCCCGGTTCCTATGGCTACACCTTC	CASSLPGSYGYTF
TRBJ2-3	TRBD1	TRBV14	13	NA	TGTGCCAGCAGCCTAGGGACAGGAATTAGGCAGTATTTT	CASSLGTGIRQYF
TRBJ1-2	NA	TRBV5-1	15	once	TGCGCCAGCAGCTTCCTCCCTACCCGCGACTCAGGCTACACCTTC	CASSFLPTRDSGYTF
TRBJ2-3	NA	TRBV7-2	12	NA	TGTGCCAGCAGCCCTTTCACAGATACGCAGTATTTT	CASSPFTDTQYF
TRBJ1-2	NA	TRBV10-2	15	once	TGCGCCAGCTCCCCCTGGACCGACAGTACTTATGGCTACACCTTC	CASSPWTDSTYGYTF
TRBJ1-2	NA	TRBV28	16	NA	TGTGCCAGCAGTTTATTCCAGCGGACAGAAGGCTATGGCTACACCTTC	CASSLFQRTEGYGYTF
TRBJ1-3	NA	TRBV5-1	17	NA	TGCGCCAGCAGCTTGGACCCTTTGCCGAGCTCTGGAAACACCATATATTTT	CASSLDPLPSSGNTIYF
TRBJ2-2	TRBD2	TRBV6-1	15	NA	TGTGCCAGCAGTGGTTTAGGACTAGACACCGGGGAGCTGTTTTTT	CASSGLGLDTGELFF
TRBJ2-7	NA	TRBV7-9	13	once	TGTGCCAGCAGCTTGGGCGTGACCTACGAGCAGTACTTC	CASSLGVTYEQYF
TRBJ2-1	TRBD2	TRBV5-1	15	few	TGCGCCAGCAGCTCGACTAGCGGGAGTCGGAATGAGCAGTTCTTC	CASSSTSGSRNEQFF
TRBJ1-4	NA	TRBV7-9	15	NA	TGTGCCAGCAGCCAAGGGGAGGGTTGGGATGAAAAACTGTTTTTT	CASSQGEGWDEKLFF
TRBJ1-1	NA	TRBV28	14	NA	TGTGCCAGCAGTTTCCTATTGGGACAAATGAGGGCTTTCTTT	CASSFLLGQMRAFF
TRBJ1-2	NA	TRBV7-2	17	NA	TGTGCCAGCAGCCACAATATTCCGACAGGCGTTAACTATGGCTACACCTTC	CASSHNIPTGVNYGYTF
TRBJ2-3	NA	TRBV11-2	15	NA	TGTGCCAGCAGCCTCGGCGGGTTTAGCACAGATACGCAGTATTTT	CASSLGGFSTDTQYF
TRBJ2-7	NA	TRBV7-2	13	NA	TGTGCCAGCAGCTTAGGAGGCGTCTACGAGCAGTACTTC	CASSLGGVYEQYF
TRBJ1-2	NA	TRBV21-1	16	few	TGTGCCAGCAGCAAAGTAGATGGACAGGGAAACTATGGCTACACCTTC	CASSKVDGQGNYGYTF
TRBJ1-1	TRBD1	TRBV7-9	15	NA	TGTGCCAGCAGCGGACGCGGGACAGCCAACACTGAAGCTTTCTTT	CASSGRGTANTEAFF
TRBJ1-3	NA	TRBV6-7	16	NA	TGTGCCAGCAGTTACGGCGAGCGGTACTCTGGAAACACCATATATTTT	CASSYGERYSGNTIYF
TRBJ1-4	NA	TRBV28	14	NA	TGTGCCAGCAGCTACAGTGCAACTAATGAAAAACTGTTTTTT	CASSYSATNEKLFF
TRBJ2-3	TRBD2	TRBV30	15	NA	TGTGCCTGGAGTGCCCCTAGCGGGGTTGTAGATACGCAGTATTTT	CAWSAPSGVVDTQYF
TRBJ1-1	NA	TRBV15	20	NA	TGTGCCACCAGCAGAGATGTCCTTGCGGGGGGGGTCTTTCTGAGTACTGAAGCTTTCTTT	CATSRDVLAGGVFLSTEAFF
TRBJ1-5	TRBD1	TRBV27	17	NA	TGTGCCAGCAGCCCCTTTGGGACAGCGGTTAGGGAGCAGCCCCAGCATTTT	CASSPFGTAVREQPQHF
TRBJ2-1	TRBD2	TRBV7-8	17	NA	TGTGCCAGCAGCTTAATCCTAGCGGGGGGCCCCTACAATGAGCAGTTCTTC	CASSLILAGGPYNEQFF
TRBJ2-4	NA	TRBV28	15	NA	TGTGCCAGCAGTTTATCTCTACTACGGAAAAACATTCAGTACTTC	CASSLSLLRKNIQYF
TRBJ2-7	TRBD1	TRBV6-1	15	few	TGTGCCAGCACTAGTGGGGGGACAGGGTCCTACGAGCAGTACTTC	CASTSGGTGSYEQYF
TRBJ2-5	NA	TRBV4-2	15	few	TGTGCCAGCAGCCAAGAGAGGGCGGGGCAAGAGACCCAGTACTTC	CASSQERAGQETQYF
TRBJ2-3	TRBD2	TRBV6-1	14	NA	TGTGCCAGCGGAACTAGCGGGGGCACAGATACGCAGTATTTT	CASGTSGGTDTQYF
TRBJ2-5	TRBD2	TRBV25-1	14	NA	TGTGCCAGCAGGATAGCGGGGCGCCAAGAGACCCAGTACTTC	CASRIAGRQETQYF
TRBJ1-5	NA	TRBV2	13	few	TGTGCCACCTCGGGGGAGTACGGTCAGCCCCAGCATTTT	CATSGEYGQPQHF
TRBJ1-4	NA	TRBV28	14	NA	TGTGCCAGCACAGGGAGCGGGGGGTATGAAAAACTGTTTTTT	CASTGSGGYEKLFF
TRBJ1-4	TRBD1	TRBV5-6	13	NA	TGTGCAAGCAGGGAGGGGGCAGGTGAAAAACTGTTTTTT	CASREGAGEKLFF
TRBJ2-7	TRBD2	TRBV4-1	15	NA	TGCGCCAGCAGCCGAGGGACTAGCGGACCCTACGAGCAGTACTTC	CASSRGTSGPYEQYF